This TCR beta chain was obtained from a study of T cell responses to AZD1222 COVID-19 vaccine. CDR1 and CDR2 (germline): MNHEY, SMNVEV (reference sequence). V was pared by 8 bases and J by 7 bases, with 14 bases of the junction left unmatched. The CDR3 spans 14 residues. Findings and limits, study-wide: When two AZD1222 doses had been given, Spike-specific TCR breadth and depth rose. White British donors predominated, females outnumbered males, and clonal diversity was possibly underestimated. Variant regions that are unmutated are reportedly the target of nearly half of spike-specific TCRs. Spike-wide vaccine-associated CD4 TCRs dominated at 160-218 and 743-854.

In this sample, this clone turned up many times. Antigen unknown. The method was immunoSEQ multiplex PCR; TCRdb's version includes in-frame clones alone and lacks a portion of them. The table lists 80,000 to 90,000 clones, roughly 89% of them singletons. The sample in question was peripheral blood, obtained 28 days after the second AZD1222 dose. The V call is TRBV27, the J call TRBJ2-7; 7 bases fit TRBD1. The clonotype was recovered from an adult who received the AZD1222 COVID-19 vaccine. CDR3 bases: TGTGCCAGCGGCTTAGGGGGCGCCTCCGGGGAGCAGTACTTC. Residues: CASGLGGASGEQYF.